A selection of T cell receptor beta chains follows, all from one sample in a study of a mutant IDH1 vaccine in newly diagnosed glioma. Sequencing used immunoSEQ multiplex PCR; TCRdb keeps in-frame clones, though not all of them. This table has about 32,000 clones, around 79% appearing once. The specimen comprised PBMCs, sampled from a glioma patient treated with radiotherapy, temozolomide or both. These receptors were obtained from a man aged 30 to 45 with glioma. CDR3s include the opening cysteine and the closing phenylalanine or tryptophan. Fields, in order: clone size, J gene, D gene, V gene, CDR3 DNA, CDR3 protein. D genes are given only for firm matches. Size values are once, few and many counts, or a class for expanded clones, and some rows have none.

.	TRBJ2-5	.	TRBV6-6	TGTGCCAGCAGCGGAACGGAGGGGAAAGAGACCCAGTACTTC	CASSGTEGKETQYF
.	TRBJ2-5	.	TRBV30	TGTGCCTGGACTGGGTTAGCGGAGACCCAGTACTTC	CAWTGLAETQYF
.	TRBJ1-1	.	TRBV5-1	TGCGCCAGCAGCTTCAAGTCGAACACTGAAGCTTTCTTT	CASSFKSNTEAFF
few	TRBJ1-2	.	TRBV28	TGTGCCAGCAATCCGGGGGGTGCTGACTATGGCTACACCTTC	CASNPGGADYGYTF
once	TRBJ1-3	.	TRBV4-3	TGCGCCAGCAGCGCTAGCGAGATTGCTGGAAACACCATATATTTT	CASSASEIAGNTIYF
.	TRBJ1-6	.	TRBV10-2	TGCGCCAGCAGCCACAGGGAGAGCTCCTATAATTCACCCCTCCACTTT	CASSHRESSYNSPLHF
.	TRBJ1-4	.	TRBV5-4	TGTGCCAGCAGCTTGGAGGGGGTTAATGAAAAACTGTTTTTT	CASSLEGVNEKLFF
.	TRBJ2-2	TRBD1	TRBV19	TGTGCCAGTGGGGGACAGGGGGCGCGATCCGGGGAGCTGTTTTTT	CASGGQGARSGELFF
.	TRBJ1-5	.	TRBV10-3	TGTGCCATCAGTGCCGGGGGCCAAAATCAGCCCCAGCATTTT	CAISAGGQNQPQHF
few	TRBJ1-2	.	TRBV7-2	TGTGCCAGCAGCTTATCCCAGGACAGATACTATGGCTACACCTTC	CASSLSQDRYYGYTF
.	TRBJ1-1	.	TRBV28	TGTGCCAGCAGTTTCGGGGTGGACACTGAAGCTTTCTTT	CASSFGVDTEAFF
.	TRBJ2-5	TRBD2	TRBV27	TGTGCCAGCAGTTTGGGCCCCGGGACTAGCTTGCGAGAGACCCAGTACTTC	CASSLGPGTSLRETQYF
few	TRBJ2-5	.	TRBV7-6	TGTGCCAGCAGCCTCCGGGCCGTTCAGCCAGAGACCCAGTACTTC	CASSLRAVQPETQYF
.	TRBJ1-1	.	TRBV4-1	TGCGCCAGTCGGGGGGAGTGGAACACTGAAGCTTTCTTT	CASRGEWNTEAFF
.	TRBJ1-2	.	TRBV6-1	TGTGCCAGCAGTGAAGAAGGGACCTATGGCTACACCTTC	CASSEEGTYGYTF
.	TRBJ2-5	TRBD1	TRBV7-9	TGTGCCAGCAGCTTCCCAGACAGGGGGCGTGGGGAGACCCAGTACTTC	CASSFPDRGRGETQYF